This TCR beta chain was obtained from a study of T cell repertoires in cytomegalovirus infection. In the study overall: A matching HLA type, together with CMV infection, was signaled by public TCR beta signatures.

Overall study results and limits: CMV-specific TCR beta clonotypes restricted by HLA-C dominated the ex vivo response. Adding up the frequency of public TCR beta families identified people who carried CMV plus the relevant HLA.

A single record per CDR3 protein comes from TCRdb applying MiXCR to the reads. This sample has roughly 180,000 distinct CDR3 sequences, with roughly 30% found just once. This clonotype was found once. The antigen remains undetermined. This TCR was sampled from a human donor in good health (CMV status not recorded). Some clones in this sample may be carry-over from other donors' samples. The sequenced material came from PBMCs.

The CDR3 loop reads CASSGPGSPLHF. The CDR3 bases are TGTGCCAGCAGTGGGCCAGGATCACCCCTCCACTTT. The chain is built from TRBV6-6 and TRBJ1-6; D not resolved. Trimming removed 5 bases from V and 10 bases from J, with 9 bases in between. This CDR3 is 12 amino acids long. CDR1 and CDR2 from the germline V gene are MNHNY and SVGAGI (reference sequence).